Listed here are 29 T cell receptor beta chains from one sample, sequenced in a study of shared clonotypes between healthy human individuals (dated by TCRdb to about 2020). Library generation was performed with the immunoSEQ multiplex PCR assay. In its TCRdb copy, this immuneACCESS table keeps in-frame sequences only and misses some clones. Where compared with another copy, unresolved V genes explain less than half of these, and the others have no known cause. The sample data list about 600,000 clones, and approximately 97% of these were observed just once. The top ten clones comprise 0.057% of the sample. Sequencing was carried out using naive CD4+ T cells sorted from blood. This specimen's cell subset or site label, per the study, means: CD45RA+ positively selected. The source of these receptors is a woman aged 25 to 39 in good health.

This clone is a singleton in its sample. The chain is built from TRBV29-1 and TRBJ2-1; D ambiguous. Germline loops: CDR1 SQVTM, CDR2 ANQGSEA. V gave up 8 bases and J gave up 4 bases, with 9 bases separating them. The CDR3 runs 11 residues. This CDR3 is CSCRSYNEQFF. CDR3 DNA sequence: TGCAGCTGTCGGTCATACAATGAGCAGTTCTTC.

The genes are TRBV6-1 and TRBJ2-1; D gene ambiguous. From germline, CDR1 is MNHNS and CDR2 SASEGT. The V end was cut by 1 base, the J end by 9 bases, with 7 bases between. The CDR3 extends over 12 amino acids. The CDR3 spells CASSEEVGEQFF. The CDR3 DNA is TGTGCCAGCAGTGAAGAGGTGGGTGAGCAGTTCTTC.

The chain couples TRBV21-1 to TRBJ1-2. TRBV21-1 is a documented pseudogene. This CDR3 comprises 15 residues. The CDR3 DNA sequence: TGTGCCAGCAGCCTCCTCGGAGGGAATACCTATGGCTACACCTTC. Translating gives CASSLLGGNTYGYTF.

This chain connects TRBV6-1 to TRBJ2-7; tentative D call: TRBD1 (6 bases). The V gene's germline CDR1 is MNHNS and CDR2 SASEGT. The germline V and J ends were trimmed by 4 bases and 3 bases, with 10 bases remaining between them. This CDR3 is 13 amino acids long. CDR3 residues: CASSGQVRYEQYF. CDR3 bases: TGTGCCAGCAGTGGACAGGTGCGCTACGAGCAGTACTTC.

The V call is TRBV11-3, the J call TRBJ2-1; 12 bases are shared with TRBD2. The length of the CDR3 is 15 residues. Germline CDR1 and CDR2: SGHNT and YENEEA. The junction had 0 bases not matched to a gene; V was cut back by 2 bases and J by 4 bases. CDR3 sequence: CASSLLAGGYNEQFF. CDR3 nucleotides: TGTGCCAGCAGCTTACTAGCGGGAGGGTACAATGAGCAGTTCTTC.

The CDR3 region has the DNA TGTGCCAGCAGCTGGGCGGGGGCGCCCGGGGCCAACGTCCTGACTTTC. Amino acids: CASSWAGAPGANVLTF. The chain is built from TRBV5-4 and TRBJ2-6; tentative D call: TRBD2 (7 bases). There are 16 residues in the CDR3. CDR1 is SGHNT and CDR2 is YYREEE in the germline V gene (reference sequence). V dropped 3 bases and J dropped 4 bases, with 14 bases sitting between them.

Only one count was recorded for this clone. The J gene is TRBJ2-1, the V gene TRBV5-1, with a possible D match to TRBD2 (6 bases). Germline V gene sequence: CDR1 SGHRS, CDR2 YFSETQ. The CDR3 consists of 21 residues. Trimming cost V 1 base and J 0 bases, with 26 bases left between them. The CDR3 sequence: CASSLKDVKSSDTSSYNEQFF. The CDR3 nucleotides read TGCGCCAGCAGCTTGAAAGATGTTAAGTCTAGCGACACGAGCTCCTACAATGAGCAGTTCTTC.

The rearrangement joins TRBV18 to TRBJ1-2; D unclear. CDR3 size: 14 residues. Deletions cut 1 base from V and 8 bases from J, with 14 bases between. Germline CDR1 is KGHSH and CDR2 is LQKENI. The CDR3 DNA reads TGTGCCAGCTCACCACGGCCAGCTACAGACGGCTACACCTTC. Translating it yields CASSPRPATDGYTF.

As to this clone: The sample contains more than one DNA sequence encoding this CDR3. The chain employs TRBV5-1 and TRBJ1-1; D not certain. This CDR3 contains 13 residues. Between the trimmed V and J ends, which lost 0 bases and 1 base, there was a span of 4 bases. CDR1 is SGHRS, CDR2 YFSETQ, per germline. As DNA, the CDR3 is TGCGCCAGCAGCTTGGCTCAGAACACTGAAGCTTTCTTT. Amino acid sequence: CASSLAQNTEAFF.

The chain links TRBV18 to TRBJ1-1; D unresolved. Between the trimmed V and J ends, which lost 3 bases and 4 bases, there was a span of 15 bases. CDR1 KGHSH and CDR2 LQKENI come from the germline V gene. This CDR3 is built from 15 residues. The CDR3 reads CASSPPRVGSTEAFF. CDR3 coding DNA: TGTGCCAGCTCACCGCCGAGGGTGGGGAGCACTGAAGCTTTCTTT. Filled out from reference TRBV18 and TRBJ1-1, the complete variable domain reads NAGVMQNPRHLVRRRGQEARLRCSPMKGHSHVYWYRQLPEEGLKFMVYLQKENIIDESGMPKERFSAEFPKEGPSILRIQQVVRGDSAAYFCASSPPRVGSTEAFFGQGTRLTVV.

The V call is TRBV2, the J call TRBJ1-5, with a possible D match to TRBD1 (5 bases). Trimming took off 8 bases at V and 6 bases at J, with 14 bases between the two ends. The CDR3 spans 13 residues. Germline V gives CDR1 SNHLY, CDR2 FYNNEI. The DNA of the CDR3 is TGTGCCAGCGGCCCCGGAGGGGTTCAGCCCCAGCATTTT. Protein product: CASGPGGVQPQHF. Based on the CDR3 plus reference TRBV2 and TRBJ1-5, the full variable domain is EPEVTQTPSHQVTQMGQEVILRCVPISNHLYFYWYRQILGQKVEFLVSFYNNEISEKSEIFDDQFSVERPDGSNFTLKIRSTKLEDSAMYFCASGPGGVQPQHFGDGTRLSIL.

In DNA form, the CDR3 reads TGCGCCAGCAGCTTAGCAAATAGCGGCCTACCCTACGAGCAGTACTTC. It translates to CASSLANSGLPYEQYF. The chain combines TRBV5-1 with TRBJ2-7, with D tentatively TRBD2 (6 bases). The CDR3 has 16 residues. Per the germline V gene, CDR1 is SGHRS and CDR2 is YFSETQ. Trimming took off 2 bases at V and 2 bases at J, with 17 bases between the two ends.

The chain links TRBV28 to TRBJ1-5; 7 nucleotides agree with TRBD1. J was trimmed by 6 bases and V by 3 bases; bases with no gene match: 29. The CDR3 runs 22 residues. Germline CDR1 reads MDHEN; CDR2 reads SYDVKM. The CDR3 nucleotides read TGTGCCAGCAGTTTTTTTTATCCGAGCACAATAACAGGGGATTGGGTTGGTCAGCCCCAGCATTTT. Translating it yields CASSFFYPSTITGDWVGQPQHF.

This chain uses TRBV28 with TRBJ1-6; the D is unclear. This CDR3 has 14 residues. CDR1 and CDR2 from the germline V gene are MDHEN and SYDVKM. V was cut by 10 bases and J by 14 bases, with 24 bases left in between. CDR3 residues: CATLGRASLRALHF. DNA for the CDR3: TGTGCCACCCTAGGTCGGGCGTCTCTTAGGGCCCTCCACTTT.

V usage is TRBV11-2 and J usage is TRBJ2-7, with 7 bases that match TRBD2. The V and J ends lost 0 bases and 6 bases, in that order; junction bases with no gene match: 11. CDR3 length: 16 amino acids. CDR1 and CDR2 from the germline V gene are SGHAT and FQNNGV. The CDR3, as DNA: TGTGCCAGCAGCTTAGATCCTATAGCGGGCCTGGGCGAGCAGTACTTC. Its protein product is CASSLDPIAGLGEQYF.

This chain uses TRBV30 with TRBJ1-1, with 9 nucleotides matching TRBD1. This CDR3 is 14 amino acids long. Germline lookup yields CDR1 GTSNPN and CDR2 SVGIG (reference sequence). V lost 5 bases and J lost 8; bases outside the gene matches: 12. This chain's CDR3 is CAWGLQGAQAEAFF. CDR3 bases: TGTGCCTGGGGACTACAGGGGGCGCAGGCCGAAGCTTTCTTT.

The gene calls are TRBV10-2 and TRBJ2-3; D may be TRBD2 (5 bases). V shed 0 bases and J shed 5 bases, with 12 bases lying between them. The CDR3 has 15 residues. From germline, CDR1 is WSHSY and CDR2 SAAADI. Here the CDR3 DNA reads TGCGCCAGCAGTGAGTCCAGGTTAGCGCAAGATACGCAGTATTTT. It specifies CASSESRLAQDTQYF.

The V and J genes are TRBV6-5 and TRBJ2-5; TRBD2 might be the D (6 bases). The CDR3 contains 13 residues. With 4 bases removed from V and 4 bases from J, the gap between germline ends came to 10 bases. Germline V gene sequence: CDR1 MNHEY, CDR2 SVGAGI. The CDR3 spells CASSWSGVETQYF. For the CDR3, the DNA is TGTGCCAGCAGTTGGTCGGGAGTAGAGACCCAGTACTTC.

The V call is TRBV18, the J call TRBJ2-2, with D maybe TRBD2 (5 bases). V shed 1 base and J shed 6 bases, with 9 bases lying between them. The CDR3 consists of 14 residues. In germline, CDR1 is KGHSH, CDR2 LQKENI. DNA of the CDR3: TGTGCCAGCTCACCACGAGAGGGCTCCGGGGAGCTGTTTTTT. Encoded protein: CASSPREGSGELFF.

The chain links TRBV6-6 to TRBJ1-2, with D possibly being TRBD1 (6 bases). CDR1 and CDR2 from the germline V gene are MNHNY and SVGAGI (reference sequence). The V end was cut by 11 bases, the J end by 8 bases, with 15 bases between. This CDR3 has 11 amino acids. The CDR3 nucleotides read TGTGCCGGACGCAGGGGTTTGGGCTACACCTTC. Translation gives CAGRRGLGYTF.

CDR3 in DNA: TGTGCCACCAGCGTTGGCCCGACAGCCATCTCTGGAAACACCATATATTTT. Protein: CATSVGPTAISGNTIYF. V usage is TRBV15 and J usage is TRBJ1-3; TRBD1 might be the D (5 bases). Trimming left V 5 bases short and J 0 bases short, with 17 bases between. The CDR3 spans 17 residues. Germline lookup yields CDR1 LNHNV and CDR2 YYDKDF (reference sequence). Full variable domain (rest looked up from reference TRBV15 and TRBJ1-3): DAMVIQNPRYQVTQFGKPVTLSCSQTLNHNVMYWYQQKSSQAPKLLFHYYDKDFNNEADTPDNFQSRRPNTSFCFLDIRSPGLGDTAMYLCATSVGPTAISGNTIYFGEGSWLTVV.

The chain uses TRBV11-2 and TRBJ2-2; 11 bases fit TRBD2. This CDR3 has 16 amino acids. Germline-derived CDR1 and CDR2 are SGHAT and FQNNGV. Losses at the gene ends were 5 bases for V and 4 bases for J; bases not matched to a gene: 6. In DNA form, the CDR3 reads TGTGCCAGCAGCGCTTCTAGCGGGAGGATCACCGGGGAGCTGTTTTTT. It specifies CASSASSGRITGELFF.

The genes are TRBV19 and TRBJ2-7, with 9 bases lining up with TRBD2. The CDR3 is 15 residues long. V dropped 10 bases and J dropped 7; count of bases not matched to a gene: 17. The germline V gene has CDR1 LNHDA and CDR2 SQIVND (reference sequence). The CDR3 DNA follows: TGTGCCACCCAAGCTGGGGCTAGCGGGGAAAGGGAGCAGTACTTC. Its protein is CATQAGASGEREQYF.

This clone appeared once. V is TRBV30 and J is TRBJ1-6, with D possibly being TRBD1 (5 bases). Germline loops: CDR1 GTSNPN, CDR2 SVGIG (reference sequence). There are 15 residues in the CDR3. V lost 4 bases and J lost 7, with 17 bases in between. CDR3 in amino acids: CAWTLEGLGNSPLHF. As DNA, the CDR3 is TGTGCCTGGACTCTAGAGGGGCTAGGCAATTCACCCCTCCACTTT.

This chain links TRBV6-5 with TRBJ2-2, with D perhaps TRBD2 (5 bases). The CDR3 has 15 residues. Looked up from germline, CDR1 is MNHEY and CDR2 is SVGAGI. The V end was cut by 5 bases, the J end by 5 bases, with 15 bases between. CDR3 coding DNA: TGTGCCAGCAGTCCGCCTACGGGGAAAACCGGGGAGCTGTTTTTT. This gives the protein CASSPPTGKTGELFF.

The V call is TRBV27, the J call TRBJ2-7, with D maybe TRBD1 (6 bases). The V gene's germline CDR1 is MNHEY and CDR2 SMNVEV (reference sequence). The V end lost 0 bases, the J end lost 0 bases, and 12 bases lay between the germline ends. The CDR3 is made up of 16 amino acids. The CDR3 nucleotides are TGTGCCAGCAGTTTATCGGGGACACACAGCTCCTACGAGCAGTACTTC. This sequence encodes CASSLSGTHSSYEQYF.

This chain uses TRBV19 with TRBJ2-3, with a tentative D call TRBD1 (6 bases). This CDR3 is 14 amino acids long. V lost 7 bases, J lost 7 bases, and 18 bases lay in between. Germline V CDR1 and CDR2: LNHDA, SQIVND (reference sequence). CDR3: CASTHRDTGNTQYF. The CDR3 DNA is TGTGCCAGTACGCACAGGGATACGGGAAATACGCAGTATTTT.

The genes are TRBV28 and TRBJ1-6; D gene uncertain. Trimming left V 6 bases short and J 7 bases short, with 7 bases between. The CDR3 runs 12 residues. Per germline, CDR1 MDHEN and CDR2 SYDVKM. The CDR3 sequence is CASSGVNSPLHF. The CDR3 DNA sequence: TGTGCCAGCAGCGGCGTGAATTCACCCCTCCACTTT.

This chain links TRBV2 with TRBJ1-1, with TRBD1 as a possible D gene (6 bases). Germline V gene data show CDR1 as SNHLY and CDR2 as FYNNEI. This CDR3 is built from 13 residues. Trimming stripped 8 bases from V and 1 base from J, with 11 bases between. In DNA, the CDR3 is TGTGCCAGCCAAGGGACACAGAACACTGAAGCTTTCTTT. Encoded protein: CASQGTQNTEAFF.